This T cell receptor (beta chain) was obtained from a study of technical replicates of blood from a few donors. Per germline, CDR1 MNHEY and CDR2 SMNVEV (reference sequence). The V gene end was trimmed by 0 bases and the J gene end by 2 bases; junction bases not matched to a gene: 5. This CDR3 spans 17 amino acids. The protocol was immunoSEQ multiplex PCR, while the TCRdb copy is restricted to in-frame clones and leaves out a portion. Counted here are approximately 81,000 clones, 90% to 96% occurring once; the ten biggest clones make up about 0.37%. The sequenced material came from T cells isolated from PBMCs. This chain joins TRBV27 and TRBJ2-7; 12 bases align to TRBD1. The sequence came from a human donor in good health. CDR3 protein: CASSLSRGDRGPYEQYF. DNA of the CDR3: TGTGCCAGCAGTTTATCGAGGGGGGACAGGGGGCCCTACGAGCAGTACTTC.